A selection of T cell receptor beta chains follows, all from one sample in a study of post-analysis software for immune sequencing data. TCRdb analysed the PCR reads with MiXCR anew, one entry per CDR3 protein. This sample has approximately 440,000 distinct CDR3 sequences, with less than 45% found just once. The sequencing sample was made of blood. The receptor set was obtained from a girl aged 5-17 years with multiple sclerosis. Both conserved end residues are part of each CDR3.

v_call,j_call,cdr3_aa
TRBV5-1,TRBJ2-7,CASSWGQGMDEQYF
TRBV4-3,.,CASSQERVGPAGVSEQYF
TRBV6-5,TRBJ2-1,CASRASSEQFF
TRBV15,TRBJ2-3,CATSKGLAASADTQYF
TRBV20-1,TRBJ1-4,CSARVGQLNEKLFF
TRBV5-1,TRBJ2-3,CASSLDGASTQYF
TRBV29-1,TRBJ2-1,CSVGSGGGYNEQFF
TRBV7-3,TRBJ1-2,CASSLTVRGVGYTF
TRBV7-2,TRBJ2-1,CASSSHRDPRKNEQFF
TRBV29-1,TRBJ2-3,CSVEGYGTDSTDTQYF
TRBV4-2,TRBJ1-2,CASSQDRRQAYGGYTF
TRBV27,TRBJ1-4,CASSPSGVVEKLFF
TRBV14,TRBJ1-1,CASSQDHNTEAFF
TRBV20-1,TRBJ1-2,CSARVLRGQGMGYTF
TRBV28,TRBJ1-5,CASSLGPGQVRQPQHF
TRBV6-1,TRBJ2-7,CASTEDVLSYEQYF
TRBV5-1,TRBJ2-3,CASSWKLAGGPTATDTQYF
TRBV6-1,TRBJ2-5,CASSEWAQGTYSWEQYF
TRBV7-9,TRBJ1-6,CASSTRSGRAPLHF
TRBV20-1,TRBJ2-5,CSARVGAGTQYF
TRBV12-3/TRBV12-4,TRBJ2-7,CASSLVRSSYEQYF
TRBV29-1,TRBJ2-7,CSVEAPGLARESEQYF
TRBV21-1,TRBJ2-5,CASSAKSQGIQETQYF
TRBV20-1,TRBJ1-3,CSARETGTGAGNTIYF
TRBV7-9,TRBJ2-1,CASSWEHSRTDEQFF
TRBV12-3/TRBV12-4,TRBJ1-2,CASSLSDRDFVGYTF
TRBV6-4,TRBJ2-1,CASSDLQGDNEQFF
TRBV27,TRBJ1-6,CASSQPSSYNSPLHF
TRBV12-3/TRBV12-4,TRBJ1-2,CASSLGKNYGYTF
TRBV5-1,TRBJ2-5,CASSSFGLADPQETQYF
TRBV6-6,.,CASSSREGQETQYF
TRBV13,TRBJ1-1,CASTGAPDQARTEAFF
TRBV7-9,TRBJ2-3,CASSNAKGDTQYF
TRBV27,TRBJ2-1,CASSFTGGAYNEQFF
TRBV4-2,TRBJ2-2,CASSQELAGGHTGELFF
TRBV24-1,TRBJ2-3,CATSLAGGGSTDTQYF
TRBV20-1,TRBJ2-7,CSAPRAQGAYEQYF
TRBV6-4,TRBJ1-5,CARNPGTVQTGQPQHF
TRBV4-1,TRBJ1-1,CASSQTSENTEAFF
TRBV7-9,TRBJ2-3,CASSFGAGAIEDTQYF
TRBV6-5,TRBJ2-1,CASSYGTGRHNEQFF
TRBV10-3,TRBJ2-3,CAISSDSSSTDTQYF
TRBV20-1,TRBJ1-2,CSAPRTGGYTF
TRBV4-1,TRBJ2-7,CASSQEGGIPYEQYF
TRBV28,TRBJ2-1,CASSFLAGPYNEQFF
TRBV29-1,TRBJ2-3,CSASDSSRGDTQYF
TRBV20-1,TRBJ2-5,CSAIFREETQYF
TRBV29-1,TRBJ2-3,CSVVGKGTTDTQYF
TRBV4-3,TRBJ2-1,CTSSQDRLNSYYNEQFF
TRBV28,TRBJ2-1,CASRGPSGYEQFF
TRBV20-1,TRBJ1-4,CSATQATNEKLFF
TRBV12-3/TRBV12-4,TRBJ1-2,CASSRGTGGYTF
TRBV27,TRBJ2-4,CASSSVPREAKNIQYF
TRBV5-1,TRBJ1-4,CASSTSRSGGRATNEKLFF
TRBV7-9,TRBJ2-7,CASRSGGTYEQYF
TRBV12-3/TRBV12-4,TRBJ2-5,CASSMSGETQYF
TRBV10-3,.,CAISETGRETQYF
TRBV6-1,TRBJ2-7,CATGLQNYEQYF
TRBV20-1,TRBJ1-2,CSASLRGHYGYTF
TRBV6-1,.,CASSLPGLAGNEQYF